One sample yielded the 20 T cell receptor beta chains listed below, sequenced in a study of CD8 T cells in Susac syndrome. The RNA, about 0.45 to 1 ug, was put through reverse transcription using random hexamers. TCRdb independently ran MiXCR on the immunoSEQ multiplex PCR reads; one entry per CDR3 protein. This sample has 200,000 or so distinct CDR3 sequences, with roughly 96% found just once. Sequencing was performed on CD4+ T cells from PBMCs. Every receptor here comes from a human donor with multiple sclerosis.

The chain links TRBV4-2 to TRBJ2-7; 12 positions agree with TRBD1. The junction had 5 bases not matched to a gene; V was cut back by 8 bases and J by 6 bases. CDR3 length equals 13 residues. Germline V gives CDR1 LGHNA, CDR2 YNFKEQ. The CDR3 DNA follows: TGTGCCAGCGAGTCGGGACAGGGGGCCGAGCAGTACTTC. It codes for CASESGQGAEQYF.

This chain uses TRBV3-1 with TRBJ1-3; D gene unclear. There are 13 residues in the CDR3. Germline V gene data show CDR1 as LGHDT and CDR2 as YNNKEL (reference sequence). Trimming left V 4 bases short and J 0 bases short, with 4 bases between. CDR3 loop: CASSPASGNTIYF. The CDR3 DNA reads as TGTGCCAGCAGCCCAGCCTCTGGAAACACCATATATTTT. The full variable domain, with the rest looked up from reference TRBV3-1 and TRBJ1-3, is DTAVSQTPKYLVTQMGNDKSIKCEQNLGHDTMYWYKQDSKKFLKIMFSYNNKELIINETVPNRFSPKSPDKAHLNLHINSLELGDSAVYFCASSPASGNTIYFGEGSWLTVV.

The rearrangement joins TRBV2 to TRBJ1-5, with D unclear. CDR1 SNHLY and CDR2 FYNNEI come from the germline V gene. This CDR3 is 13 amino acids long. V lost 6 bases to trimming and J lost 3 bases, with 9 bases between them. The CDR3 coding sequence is TGTGCCAGCAGGGGTCTACTCAATCAGCCCCAGCATTTT. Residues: CASRGLLNQPQHF.

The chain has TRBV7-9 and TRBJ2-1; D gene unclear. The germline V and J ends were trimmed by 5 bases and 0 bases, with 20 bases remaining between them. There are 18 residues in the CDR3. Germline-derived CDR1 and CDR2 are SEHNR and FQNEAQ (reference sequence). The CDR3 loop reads CASSVSSTISSSYNEQFF. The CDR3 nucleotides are TGTGCCAGCAGCGTTAGCAGTACGATATCCAGCTCCTACAATGAGCAGTTCTTC.

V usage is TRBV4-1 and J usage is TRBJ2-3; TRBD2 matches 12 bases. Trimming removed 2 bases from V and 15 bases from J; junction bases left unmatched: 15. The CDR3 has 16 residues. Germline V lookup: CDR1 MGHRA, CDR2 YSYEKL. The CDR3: CASSQRALTSGRLGYF. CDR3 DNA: TGCGCCAGCAGCCAACGGGCGCTGACTAGCGGGAGATTAGGATATTTT.

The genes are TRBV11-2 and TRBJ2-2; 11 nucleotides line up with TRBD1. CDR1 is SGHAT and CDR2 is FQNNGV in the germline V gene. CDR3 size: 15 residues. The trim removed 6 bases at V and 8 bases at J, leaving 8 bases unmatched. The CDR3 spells CASRPGQGVIGELFF. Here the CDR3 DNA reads TGTGCCAGCAGACCGGGACAGGGGGTGATTGGGGAGCTGTTTTTT. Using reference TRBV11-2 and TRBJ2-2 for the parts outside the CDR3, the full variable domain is EAGVAQSPRYKIIEKRQSVAFWCNPISGHATLYWYQQILGQGPKLLIQFQNNGVVDDSQLPKDRFSAERLKGVDSTLKIQPAKLEDSAVYLCASRPGQGVIGELFFGEGSRLTVL.

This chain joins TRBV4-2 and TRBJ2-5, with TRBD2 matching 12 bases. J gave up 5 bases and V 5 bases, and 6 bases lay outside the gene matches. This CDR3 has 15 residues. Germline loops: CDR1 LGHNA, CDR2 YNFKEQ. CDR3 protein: CASSRGTSGRETQYF. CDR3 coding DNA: TGTGCCAGCAGCAGAGGGACTAGCGGGCGGGAGACCCAGTACTTC.

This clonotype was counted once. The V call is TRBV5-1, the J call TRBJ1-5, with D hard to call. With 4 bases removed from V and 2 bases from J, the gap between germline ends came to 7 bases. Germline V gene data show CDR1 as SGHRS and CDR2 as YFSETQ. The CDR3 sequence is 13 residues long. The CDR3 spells CASSTDGNQPQHF. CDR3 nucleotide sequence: TGCGCCAGCAGCACCGACGGCAATCAGCCCCAGCATTTT.

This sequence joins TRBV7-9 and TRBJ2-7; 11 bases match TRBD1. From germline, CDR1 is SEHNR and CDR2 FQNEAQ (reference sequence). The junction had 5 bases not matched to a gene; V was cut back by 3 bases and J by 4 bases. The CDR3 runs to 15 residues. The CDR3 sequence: CASSFGTGGRYEQYF. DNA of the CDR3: TGTGCCAGCAGCTTCGGGACAGGGGGTCGTTACGAGCAGTACTTC.

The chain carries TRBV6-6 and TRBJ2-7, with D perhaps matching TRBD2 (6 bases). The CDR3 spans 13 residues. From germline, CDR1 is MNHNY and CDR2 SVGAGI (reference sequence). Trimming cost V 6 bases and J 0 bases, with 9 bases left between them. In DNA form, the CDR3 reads TGTGCCAGCAGAACTAGCACCTCCTACGAGCAGTACTTC. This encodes CASRTSTSYEQYF.

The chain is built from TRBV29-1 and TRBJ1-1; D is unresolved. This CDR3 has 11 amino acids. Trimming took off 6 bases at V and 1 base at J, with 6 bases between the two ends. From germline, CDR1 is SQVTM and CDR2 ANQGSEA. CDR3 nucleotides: TGCAGCGTACGAGGGAACACTGAAGCTTTCTTT. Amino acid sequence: CSVRGNTEAFF.

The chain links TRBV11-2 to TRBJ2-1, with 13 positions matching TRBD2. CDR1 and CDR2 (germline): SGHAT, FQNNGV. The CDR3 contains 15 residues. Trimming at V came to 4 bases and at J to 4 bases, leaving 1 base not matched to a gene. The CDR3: CASSWGLAGYNEQFF. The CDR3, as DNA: TGTGCCAGCAGCTGGGGACTAGCGGGGTACAATGAGCAGTTCTTC.

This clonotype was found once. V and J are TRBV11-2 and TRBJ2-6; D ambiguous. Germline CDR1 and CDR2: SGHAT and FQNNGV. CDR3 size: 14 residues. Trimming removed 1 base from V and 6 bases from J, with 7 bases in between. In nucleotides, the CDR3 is TGTGCCAGCAGCTTAGGAGGTATGGCCAACGTCCTGACTTTC. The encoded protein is CASSLGGMANVLTF.

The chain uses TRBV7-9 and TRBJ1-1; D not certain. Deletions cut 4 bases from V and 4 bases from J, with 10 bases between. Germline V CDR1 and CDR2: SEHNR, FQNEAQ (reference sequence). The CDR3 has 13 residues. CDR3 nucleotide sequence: TGTGCCAGCAGCTCGACCTACGGCACTGAAGCTTTCTTT. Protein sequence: CASSSTYGTEAFF.

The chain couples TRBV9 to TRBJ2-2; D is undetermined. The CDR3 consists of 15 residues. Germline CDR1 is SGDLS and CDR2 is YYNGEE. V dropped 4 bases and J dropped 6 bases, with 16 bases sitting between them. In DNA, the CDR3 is TGTGCCAGCAGCCCAGGTGCGTCTGACGCCGGGGAGCTGTTTTTT. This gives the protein CASSPGASDAGELFF.

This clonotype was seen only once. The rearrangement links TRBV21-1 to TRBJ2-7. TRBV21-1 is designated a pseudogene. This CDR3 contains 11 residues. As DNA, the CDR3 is TGTGCCAGCAGCAAAAGAGACGAGCAGTACTTC. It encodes CASSKRDEQYF.

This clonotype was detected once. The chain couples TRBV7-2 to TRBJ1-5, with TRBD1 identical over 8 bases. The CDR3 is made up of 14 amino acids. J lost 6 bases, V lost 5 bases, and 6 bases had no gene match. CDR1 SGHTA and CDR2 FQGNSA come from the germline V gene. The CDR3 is CASSPGTGLQPQHF. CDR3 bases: TGTGCCAGCAGCCCCGGGACAGGTCTTCAGCCCCAGCATTTT.

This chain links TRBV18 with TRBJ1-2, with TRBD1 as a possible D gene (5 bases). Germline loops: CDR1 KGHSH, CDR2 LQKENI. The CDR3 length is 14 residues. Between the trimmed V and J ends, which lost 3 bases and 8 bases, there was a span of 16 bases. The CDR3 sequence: CASSPFDGGYGYTF. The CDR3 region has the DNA TGTGCCAGCTCACCGTTTGATGGGGGGTACGGCTACACCTTC.

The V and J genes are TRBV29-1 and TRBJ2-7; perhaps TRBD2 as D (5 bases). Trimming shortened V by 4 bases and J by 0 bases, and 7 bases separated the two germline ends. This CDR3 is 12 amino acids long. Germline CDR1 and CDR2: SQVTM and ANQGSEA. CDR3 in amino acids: CSVVRDSYEQYF. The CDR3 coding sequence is TGCAGCGTTGTCCGGGACTCCTACGAGCAGTACTTC.

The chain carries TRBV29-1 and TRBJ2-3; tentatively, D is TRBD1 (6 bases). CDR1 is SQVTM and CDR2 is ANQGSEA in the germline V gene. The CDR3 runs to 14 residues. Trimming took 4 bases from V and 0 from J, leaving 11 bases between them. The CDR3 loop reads CSVGGRSSTDTQYF. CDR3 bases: TGCAGCGTTGGGGGGCGGTCCAGCACAGATACGCAGTATTTT.